This T cell receptor (beta chain) was retrieved from a study of T-cell memory formation after mild COVID-19. The overall study: TCR clustering was largely donor specific.

Study-wide results and limits: Clonal second-wave expansions that peaked on day 37 had unconfirmed SARS-CoV-2 specificity. Among CD4+ contracting clones, most were CM and EM, and CD8+ ones EMRA.

The CDR3 runs 15 residues. V was shortened by 5 bases and J by 0 bases, with 10 bases between the two germline ends. The germline V gene has CDR1 PRHDT and CDR2 FYEKMQ (reference sequence). Comment on this clonotype: Antigen: not known.

5'RACE primed from the constant segment yielded TCR alpha and TCR beta cDNA libraries bearing sample barcodes and UMIs. TCRdb used MiXCR to reprocess the 5' RACE reads, holding one entry per CDR3 protein. The sample consists of a few hundred thousand distinct CDR3 sequences, more than 20% of them appearing once. This sequence was found in an adult woman who had mild COVID-19 (a few samples of this study predate the infection). Cell type and time point are not known. Sequences were obtained from PBMCs or a T cell subset sorted from them (not recorded which). The chain employs TRBV13 and TRBJ2-2; D ambiguous. DNA for the CDR3: TGTGCCAGCAGCCCCCGTGGCGCGAACACCGGGGAGCTGTTTTTT. Amino acid sequence: CASSPRGANTGELFF.